This T cell receptor beta chain was sequenced for a study of cytomegalovirus exposure and HLA in healthy donors. Study conclusions and caveats: It has been reported that TCR beta sequences accurately predicted the HLA-A and HLA-B alleles of most subjects. Cytomegalovirus association was listed for 150 to 200 TCR beta chains. Highly shared sequence variants in one cluster were likely a sequencing artifact.

Germline V gene sequence: CDR1 SGHRS, CDR2 YFSETQ. This CDR3 spans 14 amino acids. With V trimmed by 0 bases and J by 5 bases, 3 bases remained unmatched. In regard to this clone: What it binds is not known.

Both 60 Vbeta primers and 13 Jbeta primers went into the PCR. Produced via immunoSEQ multiplex PCR; TCRdb's table is partial and in-frame only. The sample yields some 100,000 clones, roughly 84% seen once. The TCR comes from a woman between 18 and 29 years old in good health and CMV-seronegative. This chain links TRBV5-1 with TRBJ2-7; the match to TRBD1 covers 9 bases. The sequenced sample was PBMCs. The CDR3 DNA is TGCGCCAGCAGCTTGGGACAGGGGGTCCACGAGCAGTACTTC. Its protein product is CASSLGQGVHEQYF.